This paragraph reports one T cell receptor (beta chain). Sequenced by immunoSEQ multiplex PCR; TCRdb stores in-frame clones only, minus some. The sample has 80,000 or so clones, around 80% seen once; the top ten hold 30% to 45%. This record belongs to a study of blood T cell repertoires in COVID-19. Study summary: Material from acute and convalescent COVID-19 was sourced from the United States, Italy and Spain.

V was cut by 5 bases and J by 1 base, with 11 bases left in between. From germline, CDR1 is MNHEY and CDR2 SMNVEV (reference sequence). The CDR3 length is 14 residues. The rearrangement joins TRBV27 to TRBJ1-2; maybe TRBD1 (5 bases). The source is a woman in her seventies with acute or convalescent COVID-19. Sequencing input: peripheral blood. The chain's CDR3 is CASSTIRDNYGYTF. The CDR3, as DNA: TGTGCCAGCAGTACCATCAGGGATAACTATGGCTACACCTTC.